This TCR beta chain was recorded in a study of shared clonotypes between healthy human individuals. The data were produced by immunoSEQ multiplex PCR, yet TCRdb's version contains in-frame clones alone and is incomplete. Here the sample spans approximately 720,000 clones, around 72% being singletons. Between the trimmed V and J ends, which lost 7 bases and 3 bases, there was a span of 12 bases. Germline lookup yields CDR1 SQVTM and CDR2 ANQGSEA. This CDR3 has 12 amino acids. The source of this sequence is a woman aged 25 to 45 in good health. Sequenced input: memory CD4+ T cells sorted from blood. Sample subset: CD45RA-negative fraction. The genes are TRBV29-1 and TRBJ2-5; D is possibly TRBD1 (6 bases). CDR3 region: CSASGQEETQYF. The CDR3 DNA follows: TGCAGCGCTTCGGGACAAGAAGAGACCCAGTACTTC.